This section outlines one T cell receptor beta chain sequence together with its context. Its specificity is not known. When the RNA was reverse transcribed, random hexamers were used with an input of roughly 0.5 to 1 ug. The amplification used immunoSEQ multiplex PCR on TCR beta CDR3; it spanned 54 Vbeta and 13 Jbeta. TCRdb recomputed calls from the immunoSEQ multiplex PCR reads with MiXCR, one row per CDR3 protein. The sample includes 95,000 to 150,000 distinct CDR3 sequences, approximately 96% of them seen just once. This sample is part of a study of CD8 T cells in Susac syndrome. Study-level results: The CD4+ T cell repertoires that were profiled in Susac syndrome showed no clonal expansion.

The receptor was isolated from a human donor with Susac syndrome. Sequencing used CD4+ T cells from PBMCs.

CDR3: CSASGRSGSYNEQFF. DNA for the CDR3: TGCAGTGCTAGTGGCAGGAGCGGCTCCTACAATGAGCAGTTCTTC. The chain recombines TRBV20-1 with TRBJ2-1, with D possibly TRBD2 on 5 matching bases. The ends were cut back, 3 bases at V and 0 bases at J, with 12 bases in the middle. CDR3 length equals 15 residues. Germline loops: CDR1 DFQATT, CDR2 SNEGSKA (reference sequence).